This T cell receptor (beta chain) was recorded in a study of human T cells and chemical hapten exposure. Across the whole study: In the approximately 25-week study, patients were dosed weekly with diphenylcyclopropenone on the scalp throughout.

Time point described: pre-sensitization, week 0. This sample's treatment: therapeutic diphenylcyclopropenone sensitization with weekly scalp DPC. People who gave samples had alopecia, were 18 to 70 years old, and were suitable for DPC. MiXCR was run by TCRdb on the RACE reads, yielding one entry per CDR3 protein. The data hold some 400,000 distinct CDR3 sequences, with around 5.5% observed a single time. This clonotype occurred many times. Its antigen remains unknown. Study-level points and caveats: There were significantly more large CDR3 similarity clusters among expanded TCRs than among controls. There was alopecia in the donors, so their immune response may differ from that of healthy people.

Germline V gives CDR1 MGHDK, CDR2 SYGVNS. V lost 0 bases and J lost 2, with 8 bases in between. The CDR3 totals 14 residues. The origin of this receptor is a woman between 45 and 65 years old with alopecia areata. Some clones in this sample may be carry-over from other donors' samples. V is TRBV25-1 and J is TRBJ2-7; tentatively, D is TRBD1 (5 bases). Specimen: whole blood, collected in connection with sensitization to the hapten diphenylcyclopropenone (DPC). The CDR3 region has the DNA TGTGCCAGCAGTGAATATTCAGGGACCTACGAGCAGTACTTC. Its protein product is CASSEYSGTYEQYF.